These 30 T cell receptor beta chains were sequenced from one sample in a study of regulatory T cells in long-lasting Graves disease. Both iRepertoire HTBI primers and Arm-PCR of CDR3 regions were used to build the TCR beta libraries. A single record per CDR3 protein comes from TCRdb applying MiXCR to the multiplex PCR reads. The profile covers about 420,000 distinct CDR3 sequences, with about 15% appearing a single time and 23% taken by the ten largest. Time point: newly diagnosed GD, antithyroid drugs for less than 3 months. Extracted PBMC RNA gave rise to the TCR library. The same sample was also studied in work on T cells in Graves' hyperthyroidism and ophthalmopathy.

Sequences were derived from peripheral blood mononuclear cells (PBMCs), sampled at new diagnosis, from a patient treated with antithyroid drugs. The receptors derive from a woman younger than 30 with Graves disease.

The sample holds many counts of this clonotype. This sequence joins TRBV29-1 and TRBJ2-3; 8 nucleotides align to TRBD1. J was trimmed by 1 base and V by 7 bases; bases with no gene match: 4. CDR3 length: 13 amino acids. Germline CDR1 reads SQVTM; CDR2 reads ANQGSEA. DNA of the CDR3: TGCAGCGCCCCACAGGGGGGCACAGATACGCAGTATTTT. Translated: CSAPQGGTDTQYF.

This clonotype was seen a handful of times. J is TRBJ2-7 and V is TRBV20-1; no reliable D call. From germline, CDR1 is DFQATT and CDR2 SNEGSKA (reference sequence). V was trimmed by 3 bases and J by 7 bases, leaving 13 bases between them. The CDR3 loop spans 12 amino acids. Here the CDR3 DNA reads TGCAGTGCTAGTGGGATGGTGTGGGAGCAGTACTTC. Its protein product is CSASGMVWEQYF.

Here the CDR3 DNA reads TGTGCCAGCAGTTTAGACCACCAAGAGACCCAGTACTTC. Its translation is CASSLDHQETQYF. The rearrangement joins TRBV12-3 or TRBV12-4 to TRBJ2-1, with no clear D. The end of the DNA fits TRBJ2-5 better, so the J call may be wrong. The CDR3 is 13 amino acids.

V and J are TRBV9 and TRBJ2-5; no reliable D call. The germline V and J ends were trimmed by 2 bases and 4 bases, with 18 bases remaining between them. The germline CDR1 and CDR2 sequences are SGDLS and YYNGEE. The CDR3 is made up of 16 amino acids. The CDR3 loop is CASSVEPPLLGETQYF. The CDR3 bases are TGTGCCAGCAGCGTCGAACCTCCTCTCTTGGGAGAGACCCAGTACTTC.

The V call is TRBV5-1, the J call TRBJ2-1, with D possibly matching TRBD1 (5 bases). The CDR3 covers 15 residues. The germline V gene has CDR1 SGHRS and CDR2 YFSETQ. V shed 0 bases and J shed 4 bases, with 11 bases lying between them. The CDR3 reads CASSLEGEPYNEQFF. In DNA form, the CDR3 reads TGCGCCAGCAGCTTGGAAGGGGAACCGTACAATGAGCAGTTCTTC.

The chain carries TRBV6-4 and TRBJ2-2; D is undetermined. The V and J ends lost 5 bases and 6 bases respectively, with 10 bases between them. Germline V CDR1 and CDR2: MRHNA, SNTAGT. The length of the CDR3 is 13 residues. CDR3: CASSYTGSGELFF. For the CDR3, the DNA is TGTGCCAGCAGTTACACTGGGTCCGGGGAGCTGTTTTTT.

With respect to this clonotype: At one end the junction does not follow the germline gene, possibly because of a read error. The rearrangement joins TRBV18 to TRBJ2-1; D is unclear. Germline lookup yields CDR1 KGHSH and CDR2 LQKENI. This CDR3 is built from 16 residues. CDR3 in amino acids: CASSPPIRASHNEQFF. Here the CDR3 DNA reads TGTGCCAGCTCACCACCGATCCGGGCCTCCCACAATGAGCAGTTCTTC.

This clonotype was counted ten times or more. This chain connects TRBV20-1 to TRBJ2-5, with 7 bases identical to TRBD2. V lost 6 bases to trimming and J lost 5 bases; unmatched junction nucleotides: 18. The germline V gene encodes CDR1 DFQATT and CDR2 SNEGSKA (reference sequence). The CDR3 covers 16 residues. CDR3 nucleotides: TGCAGTGCCCAGAGGGCGGGCGGGAGTTGGGGGGAGACCCAGTACTTC. Amino acids: CSAQRAGGSWGETQYF.

This clonotype was recorded many times. The chain recombines TRBV28 with TRBJ2-2; 14 positions match TRBD2. In germline, CDR1 is MDHEN, CDR2 SYDVKM. With V trimmed by 7 bases and J by 5 bases, 15 bases remained unmatched. The CDR3 sequence is 19 residues long. In nucleotides, the CDR3 is TGTGCCAGCACCCCCCGCCGGGGACTAGCGGGAGTTCGTACCGGGGAGCTGTTTTTT. It specifies CASTPRRGLAGVRTGELFF.

This clonotype turned up a few times. This rearrangement joins TRBV6-1 to TRBJ2-7; D uncertain. Trimming left V 6 bases short and J 3 bases short, with 9 bases between. CDR3 length equals 12 residues. The germline V gene has CDR1 MNHNS and CDR2 SASEGT. For the CDR3, the DNA is TGTGCCAGCAGCGGACCCAACTACGAGCAGTACTTC. Its translation: CASSGPNYEQYF.

This clonotype was counted at least ten times. This chain links TRBV7-3 with TRBJ2-3; perhaps TRBD2 as D (6 bases). Germline-derived CDR1 and CDR2 are SGHTA and FQGTGA. The CDR3 length is 15 residues. V shed 6 bases and J shed 0 bases, with 13 bases lying between them. The CDR3 nucleotides are TGTGCCAGCAGTCGGGACGGGGGTAGCACAGATACGCAGTATTTT. Its protein is CASSRDGGSTDTQYF. Combining the CDR3 with reference TRBV7-3 and TRBJ2-3 gives the whole variable domain GAGVSQTPSNKVTEKGKYVELRCDPISGHTALYWYRQSLGQGPEFLIYFQGTGAADDSGLPNDRFFAVRPEGSVSTLKIQRTERGDSAVYLCASSRDGGSTDTQYFGPGTRLTVL.

The chain recombines TRBV20-1 with TRBJ2-1, with D perhaps TRBD2 (7 bases). This CDR3 comprises 14 residues. CDR1 and CDR2 (germline): DFQATT, SNEGSKA (reference sequence). Trimming cost V 0 bases and J 9 bases, with 15 bases left between them. The CDR3 region has the DNA TGCAGTGCTAGAGATACCGGGGGGCAGGTTGAGCAGTTCTTC. This codes for CSARDTGGQVEQFF.

Ten or more counts support this clonotype. The V gene is TRBV5-1, the J gene TRBJ1-1; D call uncertain. Germline loops: CDR1 SGHRS, CDR2 YFSETQ. The CDR3 spans 16 residues. V lost 0 bases, J lost 1 base, and 13 bases lay in between. CDR3 nucleotides: TGCGCCAGCAGCTTGGCCCCTCAGAATTCGAACACTGAAGCTTTCTTT. Translating it yields CASSLAPQNSNTEAFF. The whole variable domain, remainder taken from reference TRBV5-1 and TRBJ1-1, is KAGVTQTPRYLIKTRGQQVTLSCSPISGHRSVSWYQQTPGQGLQFLFEYFSETQRNKGNFPGRFSGRQFSNSRSEMNVSTLELGDSALYLCASSLAPQNSNTEAFFGQGTRLTVV.

The gene calls are TRBV28 and TRBJ2-1, with TRBD1 identical over 8 bases. Germline V gives CDR1 MDHEN, CDR2 SYDVKM. The CDR3 loop spans 15 amino acids. V lost 8 bases and J lost 10; bases outside the gene matches: 16. The CDR3 DNA follows: TGTGCCAGCGTTTCACAGGGGGGCTTATCCTACGAGCAGTTCTTC. This translates into CASVSQGGLSYEQFF.

The sample holds a few counts of this clonotype. A far larger clone is only one base removed, so a read error is likely. The J gene is TRBJ2-1, the V gene TRBV27, with TRBD1 as a possible D gene (6 bases). The CDR3 spans 15 residues. Per germline, CDR1 MNHEY and CDR2 SMNVEV (reference sequence). Trimming stripped 3 bases from V and 10 bases from J, with 19 bases between. CDR3 DNA: TGTGCCAGCAGTTTGGGTCCGACAGGAGTCGGCGAGCAGTTCTTC. It translates to CASSLGPTGVGEQFF.

This clonotype occurred many times. V and J are TRBV3-1 and TRBJ2-3; D not certain. Germline V lookup: CDR1 LGHDT, CDR2 YNNKEL (reference sequence). The germline V and J ends were trimmed by 0 bases and 7 bases, with 5 bases remaining between them. The CDR3 loop spans 12 amino acids. CDR3 coding DNA: TGTGCCAGCAGCCAAGAGGGCTATACGCAGTATTTT. This sequence encodes CASSQEGYTQYF.

This clonotype was detected only a few times. Given the absence of the conserved phenylalanine or tryptophan at the CDR3 end, a read error is likely. No DNA is shown, since the ends of the CDR3 on it are uncertain; the CDR3 is the one TCRdb lists. This rearrangement joins TRBV28 to TRBJ1-1. The CDR3 is 13 amino acids long, termini counted. CDR1 and CDR2 from the germline V gene are MDHEN and SYDVKM. The CDR3 sequence is CASSPPGLLTVVS.

This clonotype was counted between two and nine times. The chain employs TRBV7-9 and TRBJ1-1; D is undetermined. CDR1 is SEHNR, CDR2 FQNEAQ, per germline (reference sequence). The CDR3 is 14 residues long. V lost 5 bases to trimming and J lost 3 bases, with 13 bases between them. The CDR3, as DNA: TGTGCCAGCAGCCCCCAACAATTGTACACTGAAGCTTTCTTT. Translating it yields CASSPQQLYTEAFF. Full variable domain (remainder filled in from reference TRBV7-9 and TRBJ1-1): DTGVSQNPRHKITKRGQNVTFRCDPISEHNRLYWYRQTLGQGPEFLTYFQNEAQLEKSRLLSDRFSAERPKGSFSTLEIQRTEQGDSAMYLCASSPQQLYTEAFFGQGTRLTVV.

This chain joins TRBV20-1 and TRBJ2-1; 9 positions agree with TRBD2. V lost 3 bases to trimming and J lost 6 bases; unmatched junction nucleotides: 3. The germline V gene encodes CDR1 DFQATT and CDR2 SNEGSKA (reference sequence). This CDR3 is built from 13 residues. In DNA, the CDR3 is TGCAGTGCTAGGGGGACTAGCCCCAATGAGCAGTTCTTC. Translated, it gives CSARGTSPNEQFF.

In its sample, this clonotype was seen many times. The chain carries TRBV6-1 and TRBJ1-3, with 10 bases matching TRBD1. The CDR3 has 19 amino acids. Trimming took 7 bases from V and 2 from J; bases not matched to a gene: 17. Germline V CDR1 and CDR2: MNHNS, SASEGT. The CDR3 nucleotides read TGTGCCAGCATCTCGTCAGGGGACAGGGGAATAGTGGCTGGAAACACCATATATTTT. Translated, it gives CASISSGDRGIVAGNTIYF.

Many counts were recorded for this clonotype. The rearrangement joins TRBV6-5 to TRBJ2-5; D gene uncertain. The CDR3 consists of 13 residues. Trimming shortened V by 2 bases and J by 2 bases, and 6 bases separated the two germline ends. Germline CDR1 reads MNHEY; CDR2 reads SVGAGI. This CDR3 reads CASSYDEQETQYF. Written as DNA, the CDR3 is TGTGCCAGCAGTTACGACGAACAAGAGACCCAGTACTTC.

This clonotype was detected many times. The V call is TRBV5-1, the J call TRBJ2-7; D is unresolved. Germline V gives CDR1 SGHRS, CDR2 YFSETQ. This CDR3 contains 13 residues. The ends were cut back, 4 bases at V and 7 bases at J, with 15 bases in the middle. The CDR3 nucleotides are TGCGCCAGCAGCCCTGTAGCTCAAGGAGAGCAGTACTTC. Its protein product is CASSPVAQGEQYF.

The chain combines TRBV9 with TRBJ2-1; 7 positions match TRBD2. Germline assignment: CDR1 SGDLS and CDR2 YYNGEE. V trimming: 0 bases; J trimming: 5 bases; junction bases outside the gene matches: 2. There are 14 residues in the CDR3. The CDR3 DNA reads as TGTGCCAGCAGCGTAGTAGGGACTAACAATGAGCAGTTCTTC. Translating it yields CASSVVGTNNEQFF.

The sample holds many counts of this clonotype. The DNA for the CDR3 is TGTGCCAGCAGCCTCAGACTAACCCCTGACGAGCAGTACTTC. This encodes CASSLRLTPDEQYF. This rearrangement joins TRBV3-1 to TRBJ2-7; tentative D call: TRBD2 (5 bases). CDR1 is LGHDT, CDR2 YNNKEL, per germline (reference sequence). Trimming took off 4 bases at V and 5 bases at J, with 15 bases between the two ends. CDR3 length equals 14 residues.

This clonotype was observed at least ten times. This chain joins TRBV18 and TRBJ2-3, with 13 bases lining up with TRBD2. The V segment lost 5 bases and the J segment 3 bases; nucleotides outside the gene matches: 5. The CDR3 sequence is 16 residues long. CDR1 is KGHSH and CDR2 is LQKENI in the germline V gene. The CDR3 region is CASSWGTSGTTDTQYF. CDR3 DNA: TGTGCCAGCTCATGGGGGACTAGCGGGACTACAGATACGCAGTATTTT.

This clonotype came up many times. This sequence joins TRBV7-6 and TRBJ2-5; TRBD2 aligns across 9 bases. Germline V lookup: CDR1 SGHVS, CDR2 FNYEAQ. The CDR3 has 16 amino acids. Unmatched junction bases numbered 5, after V lost 2 bases and J lost 1 base. The CDR3 sequence is CASSLLSSGTQETQYF. The CDR3 DNA is TGTGCCAGCAGCTTATTGTCTAGCGGGACCCAAGAGACCCAGTACTTC. Full variable domain (rest looked up from reference TRBV7-6 and TRBJ2-5): GAGVSQSPRYKVTKRGQDVALRCDPISGHVSLYWYRQALGQGPEFLTYFNYEAQQDKSGLPNDRFSAERPEGSISTLTIQRTEQRDSAMYRCASSLLSSGTQETQYFGPGTRLLVL.

This clonotype has only a few counts. The junction does not match germline at one end; this may be a read error. The genes are TRBV9 and TRBJ2-1; possibly TRBD2 for D (5 bases). CDR1 is SGDLS, CDR2 YYNGEE, per germline. CDR3 length: 16 amino acids. CDR3 coding DNA: TGTGCCAGTAGCGAGGGTATCTATAACTCCTACAATGAGCAGTTCTTC. Translated, it gives CASSEGIYNSYNEQFF.

This clonotype appeared many times. The rearrangement links TRBV12-3 or TRBV12-4 to TRBJ2-3, with D unclear. The V gene lost 7 bases and the J gene lost 4 bases, with 18 bases spanning the gap. This CDR3 spans 15 amino acids. The CDR3 reads CASTLSRAHADTQYF. CDR3 bases: TGTGCCAGCACCCTTTCTCGGGCACACGCAGATACGCAGTATTTT.

This clonotype was recorded at least ten times. The rearrangement links TRBV28 to TRBJ2-2; the D call may be TRBD1 or TRBD2 (5 bases each). The CDR3 is 17 residues long. In germline, CDR1 is MDHEN, CDR2 SYDVKM. The V and J ends lost 6 bases and 2 bases respectively, with 19 bases between them. Here the CDR3 reads CASSPFFGTTNTGELFF. In DNA, the CDR3 is TGTGCCAGCAGCCCCTTTTTCGGGACCACCAACACCGGGGAGCTGTTTTTT.

This CDR3 reads CASSLHPPGQAHSGNTIYF. The CDR3 coding sequence is TGTGCCAGCAGTTTGCACCCCCCTGGACAGGCCCACTCTGGAAACACCATATATTTT. The chain carries TRBV7-3 and TRBJ1-3; 7 nucleotides align to TRBD1. The V gene end was trimmed by 6 bases and the J gene end by 0 bases; junction bases not matched to a gene: 17. This CDR3 contains 19 residues. The germline gives CDR1 SGHTA, CDR2 FQGTGA.